This T cell receptor (beta chain) originates from a study of vaccination and CD4 T cells after COVID-19. Study-level background: SARS-CoV-2, HCoV-NL63, HCoV-OC43 and HCoV-229E supplied the overlapping spike peptides used to stimulate cells.

Indicated treatment: roughly ten-day PBMC culture with coronavirus spike peptide pools or control peptides (ViraFEST assay). PBMCs were cultured at around 2 million per well with around 9.5 IU/ml IL-2 and 10 ug/ml peptide pools. Losses at the gene ends were 7 bases for V and 1 base for J; bases not matched to a gene: 3. Germline V gene data show CDR1 as SGHTA and CDR2 as FQGNSA. This CDR3 spans 15 amino acids. An Oncomine TCR Beta short-read assay was used to sequence the DNA from cultured CD4+ T cells. DNA came from CD4+ T cells after culture. From the PCR reads, TCRdb called clonotypes with MiXCR, one entry per CDR3 protein. The repertoire has approximately 17,000 distinct CDR3 sequences, roughly 60% of them found once; the top ten carry 5.5% to 7%. This clonotype occurred once. The antigen is not known.

The sample was CD4+ T cells from blood, cultured in vitro, taken before SARS-CoV-2 vaccination. The V gene is TRBV7-2, the J gene TRBJ2-3, with TRBD2 matching 12 bases. This TCR derives from a human donor who had recovered from COVID-19. The CDR3 DNA sequence: TGTGCCAGCACCGGGACTAGCGGGCGCACAGATACGCAGTATTTT. As protein: CASTGTSGRTDTQYF.